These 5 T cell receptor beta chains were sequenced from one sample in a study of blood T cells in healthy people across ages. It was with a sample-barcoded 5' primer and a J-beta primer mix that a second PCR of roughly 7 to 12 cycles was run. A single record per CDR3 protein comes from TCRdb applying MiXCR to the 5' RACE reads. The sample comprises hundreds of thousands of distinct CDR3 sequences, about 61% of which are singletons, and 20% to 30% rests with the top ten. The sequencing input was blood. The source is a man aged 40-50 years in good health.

The CDR3 protein is CASSLSLFGQGTNYGYTF. In DNA form, the CDR3 reads TGTGCCAGCAGCTTAAGTCTCTTTGGACAGGGAACTAACTATGGCTACACCTTC. The rearrangement joins TRBV7-8 to TRBJ1-2; 8 bases agree with TRBD1. J lost 0 bases, V lost 2 bases, and 11 bases had no gene match. Germline V gene lookup returns CDR1 SGHVS and CDR2 FQNEAQ. The CDR3 consists of 18 residues.

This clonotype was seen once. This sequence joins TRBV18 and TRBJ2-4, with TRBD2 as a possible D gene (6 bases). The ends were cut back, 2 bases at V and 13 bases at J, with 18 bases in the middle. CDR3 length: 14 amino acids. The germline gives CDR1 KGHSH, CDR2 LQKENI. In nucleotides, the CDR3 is TGTGCCAGCTCACCAGAGACTAGGAGCCAAAAACAGTACTTC. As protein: CASSPETRSQKQYF.

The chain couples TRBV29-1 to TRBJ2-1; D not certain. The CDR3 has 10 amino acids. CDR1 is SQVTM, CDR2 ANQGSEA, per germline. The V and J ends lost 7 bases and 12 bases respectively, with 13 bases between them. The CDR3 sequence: CSARVDTQFF. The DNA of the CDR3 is TGCAGCGCCCGAGTAGATACGCAGTTCTTC.

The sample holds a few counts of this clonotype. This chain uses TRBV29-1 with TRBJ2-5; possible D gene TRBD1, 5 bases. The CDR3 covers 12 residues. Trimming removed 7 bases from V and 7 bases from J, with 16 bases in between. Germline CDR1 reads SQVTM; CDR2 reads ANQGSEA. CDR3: CSAGAGDGTQYF. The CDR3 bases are TGCAGCGCTGGGGCTGGAGATGGGACCCAGTACTTC.

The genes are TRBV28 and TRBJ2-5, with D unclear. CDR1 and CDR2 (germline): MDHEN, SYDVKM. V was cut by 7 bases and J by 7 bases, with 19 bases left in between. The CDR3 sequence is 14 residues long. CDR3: CASTEPDWTRTQYF. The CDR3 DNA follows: TGTGCCAGCACCGAACCCGACTGGACCAGGACCCAGTACTTC.